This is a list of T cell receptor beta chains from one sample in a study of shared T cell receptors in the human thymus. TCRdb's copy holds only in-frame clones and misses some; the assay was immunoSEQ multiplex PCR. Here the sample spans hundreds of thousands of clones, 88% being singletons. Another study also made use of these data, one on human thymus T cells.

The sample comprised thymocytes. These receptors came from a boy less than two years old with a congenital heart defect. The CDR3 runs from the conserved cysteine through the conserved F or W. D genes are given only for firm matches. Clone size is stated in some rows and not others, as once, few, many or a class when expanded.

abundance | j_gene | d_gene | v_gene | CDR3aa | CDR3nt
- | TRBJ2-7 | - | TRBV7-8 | CASSPIPGLDSGEQYF | TGTGCCAGCAGCCCAATCCCGGGACTTGACTCGGGCGAGCAGTACTTC
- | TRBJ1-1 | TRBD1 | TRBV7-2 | CASSFNRGTGKGNTEAFF | TGTGCCAGCAGCTTCAATAGGGGGACAGGGAAGGGAAACACTGAAGCTTTCTTT
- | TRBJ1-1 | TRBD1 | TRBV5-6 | CASSSPETGGTEAFF | TGTGCCAGCAGCTCGCCGGAGACAGGGGGCACTGAAGCTTTCTTT
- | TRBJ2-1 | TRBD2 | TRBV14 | CASSQSTREGWGEQFF | TGTGCCAGCAGCCAATCCACGCGGGAGGGGTGGGGTGAGCAGTTCTTC
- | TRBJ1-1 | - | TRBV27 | CASQEAPDSHTEAFF | TGTGCCAGTCAGGAGGCCCCCGACTCCCACACTGAAGCTTTCTTT
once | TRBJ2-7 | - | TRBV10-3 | CAISESEGQYF | TGTGCCATCAGTGAGTCTGAGGGGCAGTACTTC
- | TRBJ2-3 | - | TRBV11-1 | CASSLAGGISDTQYF | TGTGCCAGCAGCTTAGCGGGAGGTATATCAGATACGCAGTATTTT
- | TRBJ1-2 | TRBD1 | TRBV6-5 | CATGTGDNYGYTF | TGTGCCACCGGGACAGGGGATAACTATGGCTACACCTTC
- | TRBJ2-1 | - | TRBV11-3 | CASSLDRSASYNEQFF | TGTGCCAGCAGCTTAGATCGGAGCGCTTCCTACAATGAGCAGTTCTTC
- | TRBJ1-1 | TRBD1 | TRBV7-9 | CASSLSTGEDTEAFF | TGTGCCAGCAGCTTGTCCACAGGGGAGGACACTGAAGCTTTCTTT
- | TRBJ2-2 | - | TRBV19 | CASSISGAGELFF | TGTGCCAGTAGTATCTCAGGCGCCGGGGAGCTGTTTTTT